A selection of T cell receptor beta chains follows, all from one sample in a study of identical twins. Each CDR3 protein gets one entry after TCRdb re-called the 5' RACE reads with MiXCR. The data hold 460,000 or so distinct CDR3 sequences, with about 14% observed a single time. The data also belong to a second study, concerning yellow fever vaccine responses in identical twins.

Sequenced: CD4+ T cells sorted from blood. The origin of the receptors is a woman aged 18 to 35 in good health. CDR3s include the opening cysteine and the closing phenylalanine or tryptophan. D genes are given only for firm matches. A row's size may be missing; if present it is once, few, many or a size class.

TRBD1,TRBJ2-1,TRBV12-3/TRBV12-4,many,TGTGCCAGCAGTCAGGGACAGGGGGCAGGTGAGCAGTTCTTC,CASSQGQGAGEQFF
-,TRBJ2-3,TRBV15,-,TGTGCCACCAGCAGCCCCGGGACACCCACAGATACGCAGTATTTT,CATSSPGTPTDTQYF
TRBD2,TRBJ2-7,TRBV11-1,few,TGTGCCAGCAGCTTAGCTATCGGTGCTAGCGGGAGGGCCTCTTCCTACGAGCAGTACTTC,CASSLAIGASGRASSYEQYF
-,TRBJ2-7,TRBV6-1,few,TGTGCCAGCAGTGTTGGTGGCCAGCTCTACGAGCAGTACTTC,CASSVGGQLYEQYF
TRBD2,TRBJ2-5,TRBV20-1,-,TGCAGTGCTACCCAGGCGGGAGATGTAGGGACCCAGTACTTC,CSATQAGDVGTQYF
-,TRBJ2-2,TRBV5-2,-,TGTGCCACCTGCCAAGGAACTAGCGGGTCCGGGGAGCTGTTTTTT,CATCQGTSGSGELFF
-,TRBJ2-1,TRBV12-5,few,TGTGCTAGTGGCCCCGGGGGCGCGAGTAATGAGCAGTTCTTC,CASGPGGASNEQFF
TRBD1,TRBJ1-1,TRBV20-1,-,TGCAGTGCTAGAGTTGAGGGGGCAAACACTGAAGCTTTCTTT,CSARVEGANTEAFF
TRBD2,TRBJ2-1,TRBV12-5,many,TGTGCTAGTGGTGATAGCGGGAGGGCCCTCAATGAGCAGTTCTTC,CASGDSGRALNEQFF
-,TRBJ2-2,TRBV7-9,few,TGTGCCAGCAGCGCTGAGACAGACACCGGGGAGCTGTTTTTT,CASSAETDTGELFF
-,TRBJ2-1,TRBV4-3,few,TGCGCCAGCAGCCAAGATCTCAGCGGGCTAGGGGCCTACAATGAGCAGTTCTTC,CASSQDLSGLGAYNEQFF
TRBD1,TRBJ2-2,TRBV15,few,TGTGCCACCAGCAGGATGGGACAGGGGGCAGGGACCGGGGAGCTGTTTTTT,CATSRMGQGAGTGELFF
-,TRBJ2-5,TRBV9,few,TGTGCCAGCAGCGCGGAAATAGGGACATCCCAAGAGACCCAGTACTTC,CASSAEIGTSQETQYF
TRBD2,TRBJ2-7,TRBV6-2/TRBV6-3,-,TGTGCCAGCAGACCGAGCGGGGGGGCATCCTACGAGCAGTACTTC,CASRPSGGASYEQYF
-,TRBJ2-2,TRBV27,-,TGTGCCAGCAGTTTATTGTGGGGGCGCATCACCGGGGAGCTGTTTTTT,CASSLLWGRITGELFF
TRBD1,TRBJ2-7,TRBV28,-,TGTGCCAGCCTGGGACAGCCCCCTGGGGAGCAGTACTTC,CASLGQPPGEQYF
-,TRBJ1-3,TRBV18,-,TGTGCCAGCTCACCCCTCCTGGAAGACACCATATATTTT,CASSPLLEDTIYF
TRBD1,TRBJ2-1,TRBV10-3,many,TGTGCCATCAGTGAGATGGGACAGGGGGCGCAAAATGAGCAGTTCTTC,CAISEMGQGAQNEQFF
-,TRBJ2-2,TRBV20-1,-,TGCAGTGCTAGAGATCAAACGGGAGTGTCATTCGGGGAGCTGTTTTTT,CSARDQTGVSFGELFF
-,TRBJ1-1,TRBV12-3/TRBV12-4,-,TGTGCCAGCAGACAGGACCCGAACACTGAAGCTTTCTTT,CASRQDPNTEAFF
TRBD1,TRBJ2-7,TRBV5-6,few,TGTGCCAGCAGCCTACAACCGACCGGGACAGGGGCTACGAAGCAGTACTTC,CASSLQPTGTGATKQYF
-,TRBJ2-1,TRBV19,few,TGTGCCAGCGAATACAGGGCTTCAGGTCGAGAGCAGTTCTTC,CASEYRASGREQFF
TRBD1,TRBJ1-2,TRBV20-1,-,TGCAGTGCTAGAGTTGGGACAGGGTACTATGGCTACACCTTC,CSARVGTGYYGYTF
-,TRBJ2-7,TRBV28,-,TGTGCCAGCAGTTACCCGGGAAGCGAGCAGTACTTC,CASSYPGSEQYF
-,TRBJ2-2,TRBV6-1,-,TGTGCCAGCACCGGAGTCGTGGCAGGGACAACCGGGGAGCTGTTTTTT,CASTGVVAGTTGELFF
-,TRBJ1-1,TRBV12-3/TRBV12-4,many,TGTGCCAGCAGTCTAGATGACAGATTGAACACTGAAGCTTTCTTT,CASSLDDRLNTEAFF
-,TRBJ1-5,TRBV29-1,-,TGCAGCGTTGGGGGGGGGTATCAGCCCCAGCATTTT,CSVGGGYQPQHF